The subject of this entry is one TCR beta chain. V shed 0 bases and J 3 bases; nucleotides not matched to a gene: 5. Germline CDR1 reads SGHRS; CDR2 reads YFSETQ. The CDR3 sequence is 16 residues long. Authors' data handling: Nucleated cell counts were estimated from reference gene primer amplification. Sequenced by immunoSEQ multiplex PCR; TCRdb stores in-frame clones only, minus some. V, J and clone size are taken as reported in that table, and D and trimming were inferred from the DNA itself. The repertoire includes over 25,000 clones, under 95% of them detected once, and approximately 8.9% sits in the top ten. This sample stems from a study of blood T cell repertoires in COVID-19. Study background: COVID-19 samples collected from the United States, Italy and Spain covered acute and convalescent phases.

The sequence derives from a man aged 70 or older with active or convalescent COVID-19. Sequencing input: peripheral blood. The chain carries TRBV5-1 and TRBJ2-3; 9 bases agree with TRBD1. This CDR3 is CASSLGGTGRTDTQYF. The CDR3 nucleotides read TGCGCCAGCAGCTTGGGGGGGACAGGGAGAACAGATACGCAGTATTTT. The complete variable domain, with remaining parts taken from reference TRBV5-1 and TRBJ2-3, reads KAGVTQTPRYLIKTRGQQVTLSCSPISGHRSVSWYQQTPGQGLQFLFEYFSETQRNKGNFPGRFSGRQFSNSRSEMNVSTLELGDSALYLCASSLGGTGRTDTQYFGPGTRLTVL.